The present T cell receptor (beta chain) was sequenced within a study of tissue T cells after allogeneic stem cell transplantation (dated by TCRdb to between 2021 and 2023). With respect to the entire study: If a tissue had multiple samples, a pathologist reviewed H&E sections so that samples with histologically apparent lymphocytes got priority for sequencing. The study profiled TCR beta repertoires in many tissues obtained from research autopsies of patients with and without GVHD, and also in mouse models of GVHD. The human arm was a prospective observational study without blinding or randomization. Study-level results and caveats: For the non-GVHD comparator patients, no blood samples were available. Sampling depth was acknowledged as a limitation, and the patient cohort was both small and clinically heterogeneous. Not many T cell clones showed up in more than one patient, yet clustering based on motifs uncovered repertoire signatures that were shared across patients in a tissue-specific way. In both patients and mice, T cells from blood and spleen picked up only a limited part of the TCR repertoire that was detected in tissues. Which tissue TCRs were alloreactive or antigen-specific was not determined in the study, and some clones might have been persisting host cells. Within patients, how anatomically similar tissues were was a major factor shaping TCR repertoire composition, regardless of disease or transplant status.

V sheds 4 bases and J sheds 6 bases, leaving 12 bases between their ends. CDR1 and CDR2 (LGHNA, YSLEER) derive from the germline V gene. The CDR3 sequence holds 13 residues, the cysteine and phenylalanine included. The read is trimmed to its CDR3 DNA, 39 bases read in frame from base 1. Receptor libraries were prepared by the immunoSEQ multiplex PCR assay. TCRbeta CDR3 sequencing was done by Adaptive Biotechnologies at survey depth, reporting CDR3 sequences, V/J genes, productive frequency and template counts. Amplification of TCR beta CDR3 regions started from genomic DNA instead of RNA. As for the original processing: Jensen-Shannon divergence was used to quantify pairwise repertoire overlap between tissues, with a value of 1 indicating complete divergence and a value of 0 indicating identical repertoires. Tissues were grouped by single-linkage agglomerative hierarchical clustering of pairwise JSD values, and the clustering results were shown as dendrograms. GLIPH2 was applied to all patient samples using simulation_depth 1000, kmer_min_depth 3, and cdr3_length_cutoff 8, and only groups with more than two unique CDR3s were retained. A standardized tissue-overlap score was calculated by extrapolating Jaccard GLIPH-group overlap across patients to a standard repertoire size of 1000 clones. To look at how diversity was associated with clinical or experimental variables, linear mixed-effect models were used, with tissue treated as a fixed effect and individual treated as a random effect. TCRdb took over this immuneACCESS table, retaining in-frame rearrangements with V and J assigned. Such tables are incomplete; in checked studies, under half of the missing clones stem from an unresolved V gene, and the remainder is unexplained. D and trimming come from the DNA, and the V and J calls and clone size come from that table. A total of fewer than 30,000 clones appear in this sample, about 73% of them only once. The top ten constitute about 8.3% of the sample.

In regard to this clone: Its antigen specificity is not known. Nothing much larger sits one base from this clone, and base qualities are not available.

The time point label for this specimen denotes: human tissue collected at research (rapid) autopsy. Three non-HCT comparator patients who had other cancers, at least five GI tract samples, and no known GI disease at death were chosen retrospectively. After a median post-mortem interval of about 9.4 hours, autopsy tissues were collected, including GI sites from esophagus to rectum, liver, skin, and lymphoid organs such as spleen. Autopsy specimens were bisected, with one portion flash-frozen in liquid nitrogen and the rest formalin-fixed; GI outer muscle layers were removed. Genomic DNA was extracted from frozen tissues using the Mag-Bind Blood & Tissue DNA HDQ 96 Kit on a Chemagic 360 or the DNeasy Blood & Tissue Kit. Because of concern about red blood cell contamination, extracted DNA was further purified using the Genomic DNA Clean & Concentrator-25 kit.

The chain couples TRBV4-3 to TRBJ1-1; TRBD1 is a possible D gene, resting on 5 matching bases. This clonotype was sampled from a female donor over 55 with lung cancer. The input for sequencing was tissue from the ileum, taken at autopsy. The bases read TGCGCCAGCAGCCCGGGACTCGTCCCTGAAGCTTTCTTT. Its protein product is CASSPGLVPEAFF.